The 30 T cell receptor beta chains below were found in one sample sequenced in a study of blood T cell repertoires in COVID-19 (dated by TCRdb to 2019 to 2021). The receptor library was made with the immunoSEQ multiplex PCR assay. Entries here come from immuneACCESS through TCRdb and include only in-frame sequences with V and J called. Some clones fail to appear in such tables; in the studies checked, an unresolved V gene covers under half of the shortfall, and the cause of the remainder is unknown. Here the sample has almost 400,000 clones; 85% to 90% occur a single time. The ten largest clones add up to over 0.9% of the sample. Sequences were obtained from PBMCs or T cells enriched from blood (not recorded which). The origin of the receptors is a woman between 25 and 40 years old with acute COVID-19.

The chain has TRBV2 and TRBJ1-3; no clear D gene. The V end was cut by 7 bases, the J end by 0 bases, with 10 bases between. Germline-derived CDR1 and CDR2 are SNHLY and FYNNEI. CDR3 length: 14 residues. The CDR3 DNA reads as TGTGCCAGCACAGAAAACCCCTCTGGAAACACCATATATTTT. Protein product: CASTENPSGNTIYF.

The chain couples TRBV11-2 to TRBJ2-7; a weak D match, TRBD1 (6 bases). V was clipped by 2 bases and J by 3 bases, with 11 bases between them. This CDR3 region has 14 residues. From germline, CDR1 is SGHAT and CDR2 FQNNGV. For the CDR3, the DNA is TGTGCCAGCAGCTTATCGTACAGGGACTACGAGCAGTACTTC. Its protein is CASSLSYRDYEQYF.

This rearrangement joins TRBV5-1 to TRBJ1-4; perhaps TRBD1 as D (5 bases). The CDR3 loop spans 16 amino acids. Looked up from germline, CDR1 is SGHRS and CDR2 is YFSETQ. V was pared by 0 bases and J by 6 bases, with 15 bases between. In DNA form, the CDR3 reads TGCGCCAGCAGCTTGGGCCAGGGCCCCTTGGATGAAAAACTGTTTTTT. This sequence encodes CASSLGQGPLDEKLFF. Full variable domain (outside the CDR3, taken from reference TRBV5-1 and TRBJ1-4): KAGVTQTPRYLIKTRGQQVTLSCSPISGHRSVSWYQQTPGQGLQFLFEYFSETQRNKGNFPGRFSGRQFSNSRSEMNVSTLELGDSALYLCASSLGQGPLDEKLFFGSGTQLSVL.

This clone was observed once. This chain uses TRBV6-1 with TRBJ2-2; 7 nucleotides agree with TRBD1. V shed 4 bases and J 3 bases; nucleotides not matched to a gene: 11. The CDR3 contains 17 residues. Germline V gene data show CDR1 as MNHNS and CDR2 as SASEGT. The CDR3 DNA follows: TGTGCCAGCAGTGCCCCCCTCGGGACAGTGTACACCGGGGAGCTGTTTTTT. Translated, it gives CASSAPLGTVYTGELFF.

The chain employs TRBV3-1 (or the pseudogene TRBV3-2) and TRBJ1-5; D might be TRBD1 (6 bases). Looked up from germline, CDR1 is LGHDT and CDR2 is YNNKEL (reference sequence). Trimming removed 4 bases at V and 2 bases at J, with 15 bases between. The CDR3 sequence is 16 residues long. Here the CDR3 reads CASSPGGGAGNQPQHF. The CDR3 DNA follows: TGTGCCAGCAGCCCCGGGGGGGGCGCGGGCAATCAGCCCCAGCATTTT.

The chain carries TRBV19 and TRBJ1-5; D call uncertain. V was pared by 3 bases and J by 4 bases, with 10 bases between. This CDR3 contains 14 residues. Germline V gene sequence: CDR1 LNHDA, CDR2 SQIVND (reference sequence). The CDR3 spells CASSMARTNQPQHF. CDR3 in DNA: TGTGCCAGTAGTATGGCACGGACTAATCAGCCCCAGCATTTT.

V gene TRBV27 combines with J gene TRBJ1-6; D gene ambiguous. The CDR3 is 14 amino acids. Germline CDR1 is MNHEY and CDR2 is SMNVEV (reference sequence). V dropped 3 bases and J dropped 4 bases, with 7 bases sitting between them. The DNA of the CDR3 is TGTGCCAGCAGTTTGGAGCAGTATAATTCACCCCTCCACTTT. This gives the protein CASSLEQYNSPLHF.

V gene TRBV5-4 combines with J gene TRBJ1-1, with D possibly TRBD1 on 6 matching bases. In germline, CDR1 is SGHNT, CDR2 YYREEE (reference sequence). Trimming shortened V by 0 bases and J by 0 bases, and 9 bases separated the two germline ends. The CDR3 spans 15 residues. DNA of the CDR3: TGTGCCAGCAGCTTGGCACAGGGTTTGAACACTGAAGCTTTCTTT. It yields the protein CASSLAQGLNTEAFF.

The chain is built from TRBV5-5 and TRBJ2-3; 7 bases are shared with TRBD2. Germline V lookup: CDR1 SGHKS, CDR2 YYEKEE (reference sequence). CDR3 length equals 16 residues. V lost 0 bases to trimming and J lost 6 bases; unmatched junction nucleotides: 10. CDR3 bases: TGTGCCAGCAGCTTGGACTTAGGACTAGGGAGCGATACGCAGTATTTT. This translates into CASSLDLGLGSDTQYF.

This chain connects TRBV2 to TRBJ2-1, with TRBD2 as a possible D gene (6 bases). CDR1 SNHLY and CDR2 FYNNEI come from the germline V gene. CDR3 length: 13 amino acids. The V gene lost 5 bases and the J gene lost 5 bases, with 10 bases spanning the gap. CDR3: CASSLGLDNEQFF. The CDR3 coding sequence is TGTGCCAGCAGTTTGGGACTCGACAATGAGCAGTTCTTC.

The gene calls are TRBV5-6 and TRBJ2-3; D possibly corresponds to TRBD1 (6 bases). Trimming left V 2 bases short and J 6 bases short, with 13 bases between. CDR1 and CDR2 from the germline V gene are SGHDT and YYEEEE. The CDR3 is 14 amino acids. The CDR3 spells CASSFTGFGDTQYF. CDR3 bases: TGTGCCAGCAGCTTTACAGGGTTTGGGGATACGCAGTATTTT.

The chain recombines TRBV10-3 with TRBJ2-7, with D possibly TRBD1 on 6 matching bases. Trimming took off 6 bases at V and 0 bases at J, with 18 bases between the two ends. Germline V gene data show CDR1 as ENHRY and CDR2 as SYGVKD. The CDR3 is 16 amino acids. CDR3 protein: CAIRDMTGKSSYEQYF. As DNA, the CDR3 is TGTGCCATCAGGGATATGACAGGAAAAAGCTCCTACGAGCAGTACTTC.

This sequence joins TRBV4-1 and TRBJ2-2; a possible D gene is TRBD2 (5 bases). This CDR3 has 15 residues. With 5 bases removed from V and 0 bases from J, the gap between germline ends came to 10 bases. Germline lookup yields CDR1 MGHRA and CDR2 YSYEKL. The CDR3 spells CASSVRVPNTGELFF. Here the CDR3 DNA reads TGCGCCAGCAGCGTGAGGGTCCCGAACACCGGGGAGCTGTTTTTT.

In DNA, the CDR3 is TGTGCCAGCAGCCCAACGACAGCTACTAACTATGGCTACACCTTC. Translation gives CASSPTTATNYGYTF. The V and J genes are TRBV7-8 and TRBJ1-2; D might be TRBD1 (5 bases). V gave up 5 bases and J gave up 0 bases, with 13 bases separating them. The CDR3 covers 15 residues. Germline V CDR1 and CDR2: SGHVS, FQNEAQ.

The V call is TRBV4-1, the J call TRBJ2-7; 10 positions agree with TRBD1. This CDR3 is 16 amino acids long. J lost 1 base, V lost 1 base, and 4 bases had no gene match. Germline CDR1 and CDR2: MGHRA and YSYEKL. Here the CDR3 reads CASSQGRTGGSYEQYF. CDR3 DNA: TGCGCCAGCAGCCAAGGAAGGACAGGGGGGTCCTACGAGCAGTACTTC.

The chain has TRBV9 and TRBJ2-5; tentatively, D is TRBD2 (5 bases). This CDR3 contains 15 residues. Trimming pared 0 bases from V and 5 bases from J, leaving 14 bases between. The germline V gene has CDR1 SGDLS and CDR2 YYNGEE. The CDR3 DNA follows: TGTGCCAGCAGCGTAGGCGAGGGATTGGGGGAGACCCAGTACTTC. Translation: CASSVGEGLGETQYF.

J is TRBJ2-2 and V is TRBV15; 10 nucleotides agree with TRBD1. CDR1 and CDR2 (germline): LNHNV, YYDKDF (reference sequence). V shed 3 bases and J 6 bases; nucleotides not matched to a gene: 4. The CDR3 is 15 residues long. In nucleotides, the CDR3 is TGTGCCACCAGCAGCCGGGACAGGGGCTCCGGGGAGCTGTTTTTT. Residues: CATSSRDRGSGELFF.

The chain uses TRBV19 and TRBJ2-5, with TRBD2 matching 8 bases. CDR1 is LNHDA, CDR2 SQIVND, per germline (reference sequence). V shed 6 bases, J shed 5 bases, and the junction held 11 bases outside the gene matches. This CDR3 has 15 residues. CDR3 nucleotides: TGTGCCAGTAGCCCGGGGGGGAAAGGAGGGGAGACCCAGTACTTC. Amino acids: CASSPGGKGGETQYF.

The gene calls are TRBV6-5 and TRBJ2-2, with D possibly matching TRBD2 (5 bases). The CDR3 runs to 11 residues. Germline lookup yields CDR1 MNHEY and CDR2 SVGAGI. V was trimmed by 6 bases and J by 8 bases, leaving 7 bases between them. In DNA, the CDR3 is TGTGCCAGCAGATCGGGGGGGGAGCTGTTTTTT. This encodes CASRSGGELFF.

This chain connects TRBV5-4 to TRBJ2-7; 7 bases align to TRBD1. The germline V gene encodes CDR1 SGHNT and CDR2 YYREEE (reference sequence). The V segment lost 3 bases and the J segment 2 bases; nucleotides outside the gene matches: 5. The CDR3 runs 14 residues. CDR3 in amino acids: CASSSKTGTYEQYF. The CDR3 nucleotides are TGTGCCAGCAGCTCGAAGACAGGGACCTACGAGCAGTACTTC. The full variable domain, rest sourced from reference TRBV5-4 and TRBJ2-7, is ETGVTQSPTHLIKTRGQQVTLRCSSQSGHNTVSWYQQALGQGPQFIFQYYREEENGRGNFPPRFSGLQFPNYSSELNVNALELDDSALYLCASSSKTGTYEQYFGPGTRLTVT.

This rearrangement joins TRBV28 to TRBJ1-1, with 7 nucleotides matching TRBD1. Per the germline V gene, CDR1 is MDHEN and CDR2 is SYDVKM. CDR3 length: 13 residues. V shed 4 bases, J shed 5 bases, and the junction held 4 bases outside the gene matches. CDR3 sequence reads: CASSWGQLTEAFF. CDR3 nucleotides: TGTGCCAGCAGTTGGGGACAGCTGACTGAAGCTTTCTTT.

V gene TRBV12-3 or TRBV12-4 combines with J gene TRBJ1-2, with D hard to call. The CDR3 sequence is 13 residues long. Deletions cut 2 bases from V and 3 bases from J, with 7 bases between. The CDR3 nucleotides are TGTGCCAGCAGTTTACAAGACTACTATGGCTACACCTTC. It specifies CASSLQDYYGYTF.

This chain connects TRBV30 to TRBJ2-7, with TRBD1 as a possible D gene (6 bases). Germline V gene data show CDR1 as GTSNPN and CDR2 as SVGIG (reference sequence). Deletions cut 0 bases from V and 0 bases from J, with 12 bases between. The CDR3 consists of 15 residues. This chain's CDR3 is CAWSVQGGNSYEQYF. The CDR3 bases are TGTGCCTGGAGTGTACAAGGGGGAAACTCCTACGAGCAGTACTTC.

This rearrangement joins TRBV24-1 to TRBJ2-3, with 8 bases matching TRBD2. The CDR3 spans 17 residues. V shed 2 bases and J 2 bases; nucleotides not matched to a gene: 8. Germline V CDR1 and CDR2: KGHDR, SFDVKD. The CDR3 here is CATSDYTIAGLTDTQYF. CDR3 DNA: TGTGCCACCAGTGATTACACTATAGCGGGACTCACAGATACGCAGTATTTT.

The CDR3 spells CASSPGVGGTGANVLTF. The CDR3 coding sequence is TGTGCCAGCTCACCAGGAGTAGGGGGAACCGGGGCCAACGTCCTGACTTTC. The rearrangement uses TRBV18 and TRBJ2-6; maybe TRBD1 (6 bases). The germline V gene has CDR1 KGHSH and CDR2 LQKENI. This CDR3 comprises 17 residues. The V gene lost 2 bases and the J gene lost 4 bases, with 15 bases spanning the gap.

V is TRBV7-3 and J is TRBJ2-1; TRBD1 is a possible D gene (6 bases). This CDR3 region has 16 residues. Per germline, CDR1 SGHTA and CDR2 FQGTGA. V lost 5 bases and J 4 bases, leaving 18 bases between the germline ends. The CDR3 DNA follows: TGTGCCAGCAGCCCTAGTTATGGGGGCGCATACAATGAGCAGTTCTTC. It yields the protein CASSPSYGGAYNEQFF.

The chain links TRBV6-5 to TRBJ2-3, with D possibly matching TRBD1 (5 bases). The V gene's germline CDR1 is MNHEY and CDR2 SVGAGI. The V gene lost 4 bases and the J gene lost 8 bases, with 13 bases spanning the gap. This CDR3 has 13 residues. This chain's CDR3 is CASSSDTDGTQYF. The DNA of the CDR3 is TGTGCCAGCAGTTCGGACACCGATGGTACGCAGTATTTT.

The rearrangement links TRBV29-1 to TRBJ2-1; TRBD1 matches at 7 bases. The CDR3 loop spans 15 amino acids. Germline V lookup: CDR1 SQVTM, CDR2 ANQGSEA. J gave up 8 bases and V 5 bases, and 15 bases lay outside the gene matches. In DNA, the CDR3 is TGCAGCGTTAACACCGACAGGGTTTTAATCCATGAGCAGTTCTTC. Amino acid sequence: CSVNTDRVLIHEQFF.

This clone was recorded only once. The chain combines TRBV9 with TRBJ2-7; 8 nucleotides line up with TRBD1. There are 15 residues in the CDR3. Germline-derived CDR1 and CDR2 are SGDLS and YYNGEE. Trimming at V came to 4 bases and at J to 2 bases, leaving 8 bases not matched to a gene. The CDR3 DNA reads as TGTGCCAGCAGCCCAACGGGACAGGCCCCCTACGAGCAGTACTTC. This codes for CASSPTGQAPYEQYF.

The V gene is TRBV12-3 or TRBV12-4, the J gene TRBJ1-2; no clear D. The CDR3 runs 12 residues. The germline V and J ends were trimmed by 2 bases and 10 bases, with 11 bases remaining between them. The CDR3: CASSLRVGAYTF. CDR3 nucleotide sequence: TGTGCCAGCAGTTTAAGAGTAGGAGCCTACACCTTC.